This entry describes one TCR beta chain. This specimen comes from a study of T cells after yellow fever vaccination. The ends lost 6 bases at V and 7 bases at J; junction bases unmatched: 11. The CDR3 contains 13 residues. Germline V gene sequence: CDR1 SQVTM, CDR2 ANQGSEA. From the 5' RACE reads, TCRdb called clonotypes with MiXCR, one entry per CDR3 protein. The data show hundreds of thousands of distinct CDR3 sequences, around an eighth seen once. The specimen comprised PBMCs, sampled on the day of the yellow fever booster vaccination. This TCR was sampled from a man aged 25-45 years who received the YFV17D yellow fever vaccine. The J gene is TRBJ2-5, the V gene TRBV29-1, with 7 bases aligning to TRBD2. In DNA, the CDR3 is TGCAGCGTAGGACCGGGGGGTTCGGGGACCCAGTACTTC. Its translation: CSVGPGGSGTQYF.